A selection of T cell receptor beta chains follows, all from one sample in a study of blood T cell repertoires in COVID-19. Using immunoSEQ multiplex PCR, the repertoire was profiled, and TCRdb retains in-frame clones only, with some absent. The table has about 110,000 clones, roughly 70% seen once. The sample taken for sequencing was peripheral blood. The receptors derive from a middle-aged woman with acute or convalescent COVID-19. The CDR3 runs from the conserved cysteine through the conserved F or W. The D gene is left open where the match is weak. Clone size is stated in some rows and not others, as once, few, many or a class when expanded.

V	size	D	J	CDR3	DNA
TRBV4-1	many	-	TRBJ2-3	CASSQDYRGDTQYF	TGCGCCAGCAGCCAAGATTATCGAGGGGATACGCAGTATTTT
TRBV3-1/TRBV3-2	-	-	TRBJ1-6	CASSRLPSYNSPLHF	TGTGCCAGCAGCCGCCTACCCTCCTATAATTCACCCCTCCACTTT
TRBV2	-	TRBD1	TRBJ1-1	CASSEHRGEMNTEAFF	TGTGCCAGCAGTGAACACAGGGGGGAGATGAACACTGAAGCTTTCTTT
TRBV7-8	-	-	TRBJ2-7	CASSHPGFEQYF	TGTGCCAGCAGCCACCCCGGTTTCGAGCAGTACTTC
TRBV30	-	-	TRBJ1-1	CAWRVGGYTEAFF	TGTGCCTGGAGGGTAGGGGGATACACTGAAGCTTTCTTT
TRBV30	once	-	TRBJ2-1	CAWSEGQSNEQFF	TGTGCCTGGAGTGAAGGACAGAGCAATGAGCAGTTCTTC
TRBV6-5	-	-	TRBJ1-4	CASSYSGHPNEKLFF	TGTGCCAGCAGTTACAGTGGACACCCGAATGAAAAACTGTTTTTT
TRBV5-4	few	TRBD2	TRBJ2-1	CASSLDKTSGGALFF	TGTGCCAGCAGCTTGGACAAGACTAGCGGGGGGGCCTTGTTCTTC
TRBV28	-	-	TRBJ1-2	CASSLGQNYGYTF	TGTGCCAGCAGTTTAGGACAGAACTATGGCTACACCTTC
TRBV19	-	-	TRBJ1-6	CASSILRGSNSPLHF	TGTGCCAGTAGTATCCTCAGGGGCTCTAATTCACCCCTCCACTTT
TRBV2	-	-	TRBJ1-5	CASRLQENQPQHF	TGTGCCAGCCGTCTTCAGGAAAATCAGCCCCAGCATTTT
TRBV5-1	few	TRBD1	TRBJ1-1	CASSIQTGMRTEAFF	TGCGCCAGCAGCATTCAGACAGGGATGCGCACTGAAGCTTTCTTT
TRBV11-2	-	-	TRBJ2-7	CASSLDHTYEQYF	TGTGCCAGCAGCTTAGATCACACCTACGAGCAGTACTTC
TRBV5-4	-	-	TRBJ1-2	CASSSPMTDKPYGYTF	TGTGCCAGCAGCTCACCAATGACAGACAAACCCTATGGCTACACCTTC
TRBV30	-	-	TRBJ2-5	CAWSVGGVGETQYF	TGTGCCTGGAGTGTTGGTGGAGTGGGAGAGACCCAGTACTTC
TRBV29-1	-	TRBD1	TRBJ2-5	CSVLLGDRGETQYF	TGCAGCGTCTTACTTGGGGACAGGGGCGAGACCCAGTACTTC
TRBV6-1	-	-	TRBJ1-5	CASSDLSNQPQHF	TGTGCCAGCAGTGATCTGAGCAATCAGCCCCAGCATTTT
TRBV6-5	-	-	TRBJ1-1	CASSLSTPGETEAFF	TGTGCCAGCAGTTTATCGACTCCCGGGGAGACTGAAGCTTTCTTT
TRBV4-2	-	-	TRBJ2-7	CASSQGVGGEYEQYF	TGTGCCAGCAGCCAAGGGGTAGGGGGTGAGTACGAGCAGTACTTC
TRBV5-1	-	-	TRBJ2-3	CASSLGLDPDTQYF	TGCGCCAGCAGCTTGGGACTAGACCCAGATACGCAGTATTTT
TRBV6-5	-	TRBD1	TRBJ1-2	CAGSWGDRVAGYTF	TGTGCCGGCAGTTGGGGGGACAGGGTGGCTGGCTACACCTTC
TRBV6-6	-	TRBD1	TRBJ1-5	CASSLDRVSQPQHF	TGTGCCAGCAGCCTGGACAGGGTTAGTCAGCCCCAGCATTTT
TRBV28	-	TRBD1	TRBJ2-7	CASSLSGDRASYEQYF	TGTGCCAGCAGTCTCTCCGGGGACAGGGCCTCCTACGAGCAGTACTTC
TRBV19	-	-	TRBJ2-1	CASIGRAGQFF	TGTGCCAGTATTGGCAGGGCGGGACAGTTCTTC
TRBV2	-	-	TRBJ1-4	CASSSGGSIGEKLFF	TGTGCCAGCAGTTCCGGGGGGTCAATCGGTGAAAAACTGTTTTTT
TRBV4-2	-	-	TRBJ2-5	CASRPQGGAKETQYF	TGTGCCAGCAGACCCCAGGGCGGGGCAAAAGAGACCCAGTACTTC
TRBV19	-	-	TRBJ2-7	CASGSRAAEQYF	TGTGCCAGCGGGTCGAGGGCAGCTGAGCAGTACTTC
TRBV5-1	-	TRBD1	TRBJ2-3	CASSLGGTGRADTQYF	TGCGCCAGCAGCTTGGGGGGGACAGGGAGAGCAGATACGCAGTATTTT
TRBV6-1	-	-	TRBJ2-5	CASSEVGGTGPQGTQYF	TGTGCCAGCAGTGAAGTGGGGGGGACAGGACCCCAAGGGACCCAGTACTTC
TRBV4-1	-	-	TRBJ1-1	CASSQGVWRADTEAFF	TGCGCCAGCAGCCAAGGAGTTTGGCGGGCGGACACTGAAGCTTTCTTT
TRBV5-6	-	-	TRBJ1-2	CASSINRGYGYTF	TGTGCCAGCAGCATAAACCGGGGCTATGGCTACACCTTC
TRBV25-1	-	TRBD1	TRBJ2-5	CASRKDRETQYF	TGTGCCAGCAGGAAGGACAGGGAGACCCAGTACTTC
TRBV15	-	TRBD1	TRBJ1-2	CATSRSGQTNYGYTF	TGTGCCACCAGCAGATCGGGACAGACTAACTATGGCTACACCTTC
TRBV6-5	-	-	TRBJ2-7	CASKPTGGGSYEQYF	TGTGCCAGCAAACCAACAGGGGGGGGATCCTACGAGCAGTACTTC
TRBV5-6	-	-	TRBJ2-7	CASSLTGTTSYEQYF	TGTGCCAGCAGCTTAACTGGGACAACCTCCTACGAGCAGTACTTC
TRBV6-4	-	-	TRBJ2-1	CASSASIGGGNEQFF	TGTGCCAGCAGTGCCTCAATTGGCGGAGGAAATGAGCAGTTCTTC
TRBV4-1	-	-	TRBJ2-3	CASSQDRRDTQYF	TGCGCCAGCAGCCAAGATCGTCGAGATACGCAGTATTTT